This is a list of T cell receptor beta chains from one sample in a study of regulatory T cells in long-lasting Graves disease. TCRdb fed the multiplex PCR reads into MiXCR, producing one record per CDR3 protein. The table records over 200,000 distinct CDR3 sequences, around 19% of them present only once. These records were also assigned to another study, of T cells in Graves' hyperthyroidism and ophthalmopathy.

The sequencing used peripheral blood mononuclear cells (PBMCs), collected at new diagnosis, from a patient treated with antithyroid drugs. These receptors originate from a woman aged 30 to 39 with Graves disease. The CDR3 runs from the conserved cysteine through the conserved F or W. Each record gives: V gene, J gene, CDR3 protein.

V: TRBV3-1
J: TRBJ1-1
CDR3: CASSHPRGDTEAFF

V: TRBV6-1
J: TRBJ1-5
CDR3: CASSESVSNQPQHF

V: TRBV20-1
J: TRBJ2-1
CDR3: CSAEHSGGLYNEQFF

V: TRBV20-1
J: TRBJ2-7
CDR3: CSASPPRLSRLAGREQYF

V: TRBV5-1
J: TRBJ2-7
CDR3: CASSSDRGPSYEQYF

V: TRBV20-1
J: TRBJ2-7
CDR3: CSATKGLAVREQYF

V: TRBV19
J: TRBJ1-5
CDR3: CASSIQALGNQPQHF

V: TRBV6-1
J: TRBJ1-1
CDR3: CASSPAFGDTEAFF

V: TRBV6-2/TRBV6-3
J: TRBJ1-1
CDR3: CASSVPTGFGTEAFF

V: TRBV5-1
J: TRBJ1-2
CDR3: CASSSQGQPNYGYTF

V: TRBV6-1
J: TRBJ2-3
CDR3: CASRVADTQYF

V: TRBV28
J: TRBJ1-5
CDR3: CAIPGQGSNQPQHF

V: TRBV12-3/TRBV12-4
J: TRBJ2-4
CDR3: CASSLGGYRGRDIQYF

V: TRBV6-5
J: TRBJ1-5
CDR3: CASSYGTGPNQPQHF

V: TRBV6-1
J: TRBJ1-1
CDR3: CASSPGQRNTEAFF

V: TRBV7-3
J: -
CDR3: CASSLGLETQYF

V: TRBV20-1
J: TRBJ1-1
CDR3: CSARGPGGNTEAFF

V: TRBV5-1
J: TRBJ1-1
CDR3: CASSDGRSEAFF

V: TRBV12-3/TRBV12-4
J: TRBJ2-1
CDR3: CASSRVNEQFF